These T cell receptor beta chains were read from a single sample in a study of CD8+CD57+ T cells in acquired aplastic anemia. From the reads, TCRdb called clonotypes with MiXCR, one entry per CDR3 protein. The sample gives roughly 130,000 distinct CDR3 sequences, about 46% of which show up once; roughly 2.7% is in the top ten. Sequencing used sorted CD4+, CD8+, or CD8+CD57+ T cells (not recorded which) from PBMCs. All receptors derive from a human donor in good health, serving as a control. Both conserved end residues are part of each CDR3.

>TRBJ1-2|TRBV4-3
CAGSPRTNYGYTF
>TRBJ2-1|TRBV11-2
CASSFDSWTYNEQFF
>TRBJ2-1|TRBV25-1
CASRSSGGAQFF
>TRBJ2-7|TRBV2
CASSDLAGDHEQYF
>TRBJ2-7|TRBV10-3
CAIRDRSYEQYF
>TRBJ1-6|TRBV7-2
CASSLGVAGSYNSPLHF
>TRBJ2-7|TRBV15
CATSRADYHEQYF
>TRBJ1-2|TRBV20-1
CSAEDRVYGYTF
>TRBJ2-6|TRBV7-2
CASSLQGANVLTF
>TRBJ2-1|TRBV10-3
CAISEEGPNYNEQFF
>TRBJ2-7|TRBV10-1
CASKDRVREQYF
>TRBJ2-2|TRBV11-2
CASSLTGQGTGELFF
>TRBJ2-1|TRBV20-1
CSAGDNHEQFF
>TRBJ2-5|TRBV20-1
CSADGDIQETQYF
>TRBJ2-5|TRBV3-1
CASSPLLAGVGAQYF
>TRBJ1-2|TRBV7-9
CASSLGQFNGYTF
>TRBJ2-2|TRBV7-9
CASSLFPGGAGELFF
>TRBJ1-1|TRBV10-3
CAIGRDVNTEAFF
>TRBJ2-5|TRBV11-1
CASSPPRLAGQQETQYF
>TRBJ1-2|TRBV4-1
CASSQDLRQGWDYGYTF
>TRBJ1-4|TRBV6-1
CASNSSPTGSNEKLFF
>TRBJ1-2|TRBV29-1
CSVRQGHYGYTF
>TRBJ1-5|TRBV19
CASSIVQGPQPQHF
>TRBJ1-6|TRBV15
CASGTVFPNSPLHF
>TRBJ2-7|TRBV24-1
CATSDLVAGTYEQYF
>TRBJ1-6|TRBV20-1
CSAGELGRSDNSPLHF
>TRBJ2-7|TRBV7-7
CASSPGTAFSYEQYF
>TRBJ1-5|TRBV5-5
CASSLRQGNQPQHF
>TRBJ1-6|TRBV11-2
CASSLGGHHYNSPLHF
>TRBJ2-7|TRBV15
CATSRLYGTGASYEQYF
>TRBJ2-2|TRBV9
CASSDQTAGELFF
>TRBJ2-5|TRBV24-1
CATSEARDRKETQYF
>TRBJ1-5|TRBV10-3
CAIRAGQGNQPQHF
>TRBJ2-5|TRBV9
CASSVGGRAGETQYF
>TRBJ1-2|TRBV2
CASGETGPSYGHTF
>TRBJ1-2|TRBV29-1
CSVDRGYTF
>TRBJ1-4|TRBV6-2/TRBV6-3
CASRPRQGRTTNEKLFF
>TRBJ2-7|TRBV29-1
CSVRTGTSGATSYEQYF
>TRBJ1-1|TRBV9
CASSVASGEAFF
>TRBJ2-7|TRBV2
CASSRTYEQYF
>TRBJ2-3|TRBV7-9
CASSFRGPSTDTQYF
>TRBJ1-6|TRBV2
CASSDLGQGNSPLHF
>TRBJ2-5|TRBV10-3
CAISESRETQYF
>TRBJ2-3|TRBV2
CASIGLADGTDTQYF
>TRBJ1-2|TRBV29-1
CSAEGATGNTF
>TRBJ1-6|TRBV20-1
CSARDRYRENSPLHF
>TRBJ2-5|TRBV7-3
CASSSSTGSGETQYF
>TRBJ2-7|TRBV10-3
CAISGTGGEQYF
>TRBJ2-2|TRBV7-6
CASSLSVNTGELFF
>TRBJ1-1|TRBV10-3
CAIGSQQNTEAFF
>TRBJ1-5|TRBV6-1
CASRQGRAQPQHF
>TRBJ1-2|TRBV2
CASSDDKAGGNTF